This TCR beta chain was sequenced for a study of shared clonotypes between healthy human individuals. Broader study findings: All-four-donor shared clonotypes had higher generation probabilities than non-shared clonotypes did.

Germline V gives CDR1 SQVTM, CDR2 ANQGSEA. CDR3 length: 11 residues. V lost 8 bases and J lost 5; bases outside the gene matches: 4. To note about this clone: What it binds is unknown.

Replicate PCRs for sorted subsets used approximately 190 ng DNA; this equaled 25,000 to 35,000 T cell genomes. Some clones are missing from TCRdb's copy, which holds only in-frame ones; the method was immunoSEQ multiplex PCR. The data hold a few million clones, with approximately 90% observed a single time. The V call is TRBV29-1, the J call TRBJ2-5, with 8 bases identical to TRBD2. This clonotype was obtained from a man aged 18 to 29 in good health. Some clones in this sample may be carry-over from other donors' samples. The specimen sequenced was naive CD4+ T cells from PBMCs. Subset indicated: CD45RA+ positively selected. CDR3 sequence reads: CSLKRGETQYF. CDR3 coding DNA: TGCAGCCTTAAGCGGGGGGAGACCCAGTACTTC.